This TCR beta chain was documented in a study of OX40 agonist ivuxolimab in advanced cancers. Findings of the study overall: Among the least clonally expanded were partial responders at 0.1-3.0 mg/kg. Some patients who did not respond also had low normalized T-cell clonal expansion.

Method: immunoSEQ multiplex PCR; TCRdb's copy keeps in-frame clones and lacks some. The table has more than 60,000 clones, over 75% seen once; the top ten hold around an eighth. About this clone itself: No antigen is known for it.

The origin of this receptor is an adult with an advanced solid tumor such as melanoma, head and neck, liver or kidney cancer. This specimen was CD4+ or CD8+ T cells sorted from blood, taken in a trial of the OX40 agonist ivuxolimab.

The CDR3 protein is CASSLNTGEKLFF. CDR3 DNA sequence: TGTGCCAGCAGTTTAAATACGGGTGAAAAACTGTTTTTT. The rearrangement links TRBV27 to TRBJ1-4; no definite D call. The V gene's germline CDR1 is MNHEY and CDR2 SMNVEV (reference sequence). The CDR3 contains 13 residues. V lost 2 bases to trimming and J lost 7 bases, with 8 bases between them.